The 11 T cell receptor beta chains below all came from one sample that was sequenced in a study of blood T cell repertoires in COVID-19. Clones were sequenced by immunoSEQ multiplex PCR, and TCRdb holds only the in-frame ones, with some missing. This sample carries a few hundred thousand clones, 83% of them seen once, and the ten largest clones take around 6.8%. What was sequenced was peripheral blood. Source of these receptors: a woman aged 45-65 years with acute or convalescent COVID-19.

DNA for the CDR3: TGTGCCAGCAGCGTAGCTACTGGCTACGAGCAGTACTTC. Its translation: CASSVATGYEQYF. The chain carries TRBV9 and TRBJ2-7; D is uncertain. The germline CDR1 and CDR2 sequences are SGDLS and YYNGEE. Trimming removed 0 bases from V and 3 bases from J, with 7 bases in between. The CDR3 runs 13 residues.

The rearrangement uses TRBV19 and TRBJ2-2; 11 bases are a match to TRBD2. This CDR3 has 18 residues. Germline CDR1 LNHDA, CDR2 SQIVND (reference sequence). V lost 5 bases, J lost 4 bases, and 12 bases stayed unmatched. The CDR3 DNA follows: TGTGCCAGTAGTCTTACCGGGACTAGCGGCAGCCGCACCGGGGAGCTGTTTTTT. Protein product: CASSLTGTSGSRTGELFF.

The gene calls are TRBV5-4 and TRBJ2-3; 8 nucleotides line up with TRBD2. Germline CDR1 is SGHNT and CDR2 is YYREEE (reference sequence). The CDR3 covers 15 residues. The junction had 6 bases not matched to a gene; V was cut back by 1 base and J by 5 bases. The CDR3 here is CASSLPAGVGDTQYF. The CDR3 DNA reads TGTGCCAGCAGCTTGCCAGCGGGAGTGGGAGATACGCAGTATTTT.

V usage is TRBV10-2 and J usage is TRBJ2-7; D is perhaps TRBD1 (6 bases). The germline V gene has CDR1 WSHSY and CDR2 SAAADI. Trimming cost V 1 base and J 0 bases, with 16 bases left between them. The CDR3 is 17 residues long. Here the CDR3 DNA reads TGCGCCAGCAGTGAGTTGGTGGGGGCCCCAACCTCCTACGAGCAGTACTTC. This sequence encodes CASSELVGAPTSYEQYF.

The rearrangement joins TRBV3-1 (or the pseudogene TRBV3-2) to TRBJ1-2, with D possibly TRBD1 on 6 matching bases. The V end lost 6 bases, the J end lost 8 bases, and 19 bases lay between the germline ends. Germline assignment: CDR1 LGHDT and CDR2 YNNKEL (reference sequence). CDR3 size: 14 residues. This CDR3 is CASSPGTFMGGYTF. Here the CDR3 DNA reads TGTGCCAGCAGTCCAGGGACATTCATGGGCGGCTACACCTTC.

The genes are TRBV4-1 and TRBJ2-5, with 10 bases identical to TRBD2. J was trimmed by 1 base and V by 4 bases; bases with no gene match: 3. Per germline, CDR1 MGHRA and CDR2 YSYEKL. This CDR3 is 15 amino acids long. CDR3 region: CASSPGLAVQETQYF. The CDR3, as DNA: TGCGCCAGCAGCCCCGGACTAGCGGTCCAAGAGACCCAGTACTTC.

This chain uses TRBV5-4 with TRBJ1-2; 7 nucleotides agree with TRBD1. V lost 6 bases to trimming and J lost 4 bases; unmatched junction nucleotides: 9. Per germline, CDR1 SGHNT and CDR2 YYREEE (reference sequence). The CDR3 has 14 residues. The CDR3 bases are TGTGCCAGCACCAAGGAGGGGGCAGTCTATGGCTACACCTTC. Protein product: CASTKEGAVYGYTF.

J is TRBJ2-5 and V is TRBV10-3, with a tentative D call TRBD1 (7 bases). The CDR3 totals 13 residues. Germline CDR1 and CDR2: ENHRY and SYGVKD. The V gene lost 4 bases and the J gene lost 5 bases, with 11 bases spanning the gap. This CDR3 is CAISAAGQETQYF. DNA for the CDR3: TGTGCCATCAGTGCCGCGGGACAGGAGACCCAGTACTTC.

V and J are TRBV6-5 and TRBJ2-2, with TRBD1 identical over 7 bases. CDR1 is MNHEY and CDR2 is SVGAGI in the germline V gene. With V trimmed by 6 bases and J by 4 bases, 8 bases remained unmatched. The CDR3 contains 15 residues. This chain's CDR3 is CASSPHGTVTGELFF. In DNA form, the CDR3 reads TGTGCCAGCAGCCCCCACGGGACAGTCACCGGGGAGCTGTTTTTT.

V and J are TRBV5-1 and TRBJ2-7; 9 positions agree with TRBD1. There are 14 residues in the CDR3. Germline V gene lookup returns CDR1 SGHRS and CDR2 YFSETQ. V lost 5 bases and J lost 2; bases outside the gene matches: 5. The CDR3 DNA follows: TGCGCCAGCAGGGCTGGGACAGGGACCTACGAGCAGTACTTC. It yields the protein CASRAGTGTYEQYF.

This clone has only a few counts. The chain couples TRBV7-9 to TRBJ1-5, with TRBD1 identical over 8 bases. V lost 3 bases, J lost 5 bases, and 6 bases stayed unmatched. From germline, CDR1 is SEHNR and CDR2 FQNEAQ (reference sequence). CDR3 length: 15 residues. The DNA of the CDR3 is TGTGCCAGCAGCTTCACAGGGGGGGCGGATCAGCCCCAGCATTTT. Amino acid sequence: CASSFTGGADQPQHF.